Listed here are 21 T cell receptor beta chains from one sample, sequenced in a study of cytotoxic CD8 clonotypes in ibrutinib-treated CLL. Libraries were prepared by immunoSEQ multiplex PCR; TCRdb keeps only in-frame clonotypes and omits some of them. Among approximately 120,000 clones listed, approximately 56% were seen once. The sample here was PBMCs, taken after 24 months of ibrutinib treatment. These receptors were taken from a human donor with chronic lymphocytic leukemia.

The gene calls are TRBV28 and TRBJ2-6; D uncertain. Germline lookup yields CDR1 MDHEN and CDR2 SYDVKM. The V gene lost 7 bases and the J gene lost 1 base, with 8 bases spanning the gap. CDR3 length equals 14 residues. The CDR3 DNA follows: TGTGCCAGCACTACCTCTTCTGGGGCCAACGTCCTGACTTTC. This encodes CASTTSSGANVLTF.

The chain couples TRBV5-6 to TRBJ2-4; a possible D gene is TRBD1 (6 bases). V was clipped by 4 bases and J by 0 bases, with 17 bases between them. From germline, CDR1 is SGHDT and CDR2 YYEEEE. The CDR3 totals 17 residues. The CDR3 here is CASSPPGQQIAKNIQYF. CDR3 DNA: TGTGCCAGCAGCCCCCCAGGACAGCAGATAGCCAAAAACATTCAGTACTTC. Complete variable domain (other parts from reference TRBV5-6 and TRBJ2-4): DAGVTQSPTHLIKTRGQQVTLRCSPKSGHDTVSWYQQALGQGPQFIFQYYEEEERQRGNFPDRFSGHQFPNYSSELNVNALLLGDSALYLCASSPPGQQIAKNIQYFGAGTRLSVL.

CDR3 DNA sequence: TGTGCCAGCAGCGTAAGGCCGAATCCTGGAAACACCATATATTTT. This encodes CASSVRPNPGNTIYF. The V call is TRBV9, the J call TRBJ1-3; no reliable D call. The CDR3 length is 15 residues. The V gene lost 1 base and the J gene lost 2 bases, with 10 bases spanning the gap. Germline CDR1 and CDR2: SGDLS and YYNGEE.

This chain links TRBV6-6 with TRBJ1-5; the D gene is possibly TRBD1 (5 bases). Germline V CDR1 and CDR2: MNHNY, SVGAGI (reference sequence). The CDR3 runs to 14 residues. The V end lost 2 bases, the J end lost 5 bases, and 10 bases lay between the germline ends. CDR3 protein: CASSYRGGHQPQHF. The CDR3 DNA reads as TGTGCCAGCAGTTACCGGGGGGGTCATCAGCCCCAGCATTTT.

The V call is TRBV13, the J call TRBJ1-1, with 7 bases aligning to TRBD1. The junction had 12 bases not matched to a gene; V was cut back by 5 bases and J by 9 bases. Per germline, CDR1 PRHDT and CDR2 FYEKMQ (reference sequence). The CDR3 totals 14 residues. CDR3 nucleotide sequence: TGTGCCAGCAGCCCTCTGACAGGGTTTCAAAAAGCTTTCTTT. Translation: CASSPLTGFQKAFF.

J is TRBJ2-7 and V is TRBV30; TRBD1 matches 9 bases. The length of the CDR3 is 13 residues. The junction had 4 bases not matched to a gene; V was cut back by 5 bases and J by 2 bases. Per the germline V gene, CDR1 is GTSNPN and CDR2 is SVGIG (reference sequence). DNA of the CDR3: TGTGCCTGGTGGAGGACAGGGGCCTACGAGCAGTACTTC. Its protein product is CAWWRTGAYEQYF. Filled out from reference TRBV30 and TRBJ2-7, the complete variable domain reads SQTIHQWPATLVQPVGSPLSLECTVEGTSNPNLYWYRQAAGRGLQLLFYSVGIGQISSEVPQNLSASRPQDRQFILSSKKLLLSDSGFYLCAWWRTGAYEQYFGPGTRLTVT.

This chain uses TRBV6-5 with TRBJ1-2; the match to TRBD1 covers 7 bases. V shed 0 bases and J 8 bases; nucleotides not matched to a gene: 12. Per germline, CDR1 MNHEY and CDR2 SVGAGI. The CDR3 runs 16 residues. The CDR3 nucleotides are TGTGCCAGCAGTTACTCGACCCAGGGCAGGGGGAGAGGCTACACCTTC. Amino acid sequence: CASSYSTQGRGRGYTF.

The sample holds many counts of this clone. The chain links TRBV5-1 to TRBJ2-6; either TRBD1 or TRBD2 may fit D (5 bases each). The CDR3 runs 15 residues. V was pared by 6 bases and J by 0 bases, with 10 bases between. Germline V gives CDR1 SGHRS, CDR2 YFSETQ. The CDR3 sequence is CASNFGGSGANVLTF. CDR3 nucleotides: TGCGCCAGCAACTTTGGGGGCTCTGGGGCCAACGTCCTGACTTTC.

The sample holds a few counts of this clone. One end of the junction varies from germline; a read error may be responsible. CDR3 protein: CSVEASLEPNAKF. The CDR3 nucleotides read TGCAGCGTTGAGGCCAGTTTAGAGCCGAACGCAAAATTC. The V gene is TRBV29-1, the J gene TRBJ2-7; no clear D. Germline-derived CDR1 and CDR2 are SQVTM and ANQGSEA. The CDR3 sequence is 13 residues long.

The chain has TRBV9 and TRBJ1-2; TRBD1 agrees at 10 bases. The CDR3 contains 15 residues. The ends lost 4 bases at V and 3 bases at J; junction bases unmatched: 6. CDR1 and CDR2 from the germline V gene are SGDLS and YYNGEE. CDR3 loop: CASSPRQGADYGYTF. CDR3 DNA: TGTGCCAGCAGCCCCCGACAGGGGGCGGACTATGGCTACACCTTC.

V and J are TRBV6-5 and TRBJ2-3; no clear D. Trimming left V 4 bases short and J 7 bases short, with 15 bases between. Germline-derived CDR1 and CDR2 are MNHEY and SVGAGI. There are 14 residues in the CDR3. The CDR3 DNA reads as TGTGCCAGCAGTTGGAACCCTTCGATAAATACGCAGTATTTT. Translated, it gives CASSWNPSINTQYF.

V gene TRBV9 combines with J gene TRBJ2-5; D unresolved. V was cut by 0 bases and J by 1 base, with 4 bases left in between. CDR3 length: 13 residues. The germline V gene encodes CDR1 SGDLS and CDR2 YYNGEE. The CDR3 DNA reads as TGTGCCAGCAGCGTAGGTCCCCAAGAGACCCAGTACTTC. This gives the protein CASSVGPQETQYF.

The chain joins TRBV7-2 to TRBJ2-2, with unresolved D. This CDR3 spans 14 amino acids. Trimming removed 5 bases at V and 4 bases at J, with 11 bases between. The germline V gene encodes CDR1 SGHTA and CDR2 FQGNSA. CDR3 sequence reads: CASSPRPATGELFF. The CDR3 nucleotides are TGTGCCAGCAGCCCGCGACCCGCCACCGGGGAGCTGTTTTTT.

V and J are TRBV7-9 and TRBJ1-1; no firm D call. V was clipped by 3 bases and J by 7 bases, with 9 bases between them. The CDR3 loop spans 12 amino acids. Per germline, CDR1 SEHNR and CDR2 FQNEAQ (reference sequence). The CDR3 is CASSLMGDEAFF. DNA for the CDR3: TGTGCCAGCAGCTTGATGGGAGATGAAGCTTTCTTT. Looking up the rest from reference TRBV7-9 and TRBJ1-1 gives the full variable domain: DTGVSQNPRHKITKRGQNVTFRCDPISEHNRLYWYRQTLGQGPEFLTYFQNEAQLEKSRLLSDRFSAERPKGSFSTLEIQRTEQGDSAMYLCASSLMGDEAFFGQGTRLTVV.

The chain has TRBV5-8 and TRBJ1-5, with a possible D match to TRBD1 (6 bases). The V and J ends lost 2 bases and 7 bases respectively, with 10 bases between them. Germline assignment: CDR1 SGHTS and CDR2 YDEGEE. This CDR3 spans 13 amino acids. The CDR3 coding sequence is TGTGCCAGCAGCTTTGGGGGGCAGCAGCCCCAGCATTTT. Amino acid sequence: CASSFGGQQPQHF. The full variable domain, with the rest looked up from reference TRBV5-8 and TRBJ1-5, is EAGVTQSPTHLIKTRGQQATLRCSPISGHTSVYWYQQALGLGLQFLLWYDEGEERNRGNFPPRFSGRQFPNYSSELNVNALELEDSALYLCASSFGGQQPQHFGDGTRLSIL.

This clone was observed a few times. The chain employs TRBV18 and TRBJ1-5, with D tentatively TRBD1 (5 bases). This CDR3 is 15 amino acids long. Per the germline V gene, CDR1 is KGHSH and CDR2 is LQKENI. Trimming removed 1 base at V and 2 bases at J, with 9 bases between. CDR3 coding DNA: TGTGCCAGCTCACCACAAGGGGCTGGCAATCAGCCCCAGCATTTT. It encodes CASSPQGAGNQPQHF.

There are many counts of this clone. The V gene is TRBV6-1, the J gene TRBJ1-6; D may be TRBD1 (5 bases). Germline CDR1 is MNHNS and CDR2 is SASEGT. The V and J ends lost 1 base and 9 bases respectively, with 10 bases between them. The length of the CDR3 is 14 residues. The CDR3 loop is CASSEEGVSSPLHF. The DNA of the CDR3 is TGTGCCAGCAGTGAAGAAGGGGTTTCTTCACCCCTCCACTTT.

This chain joins TRBV6-1 and TRBJ1-6; tentative D call: TRBD1 (5 bases). Trimming took 2 bases from V and 13 from J, leaving 12 bases between them. The length of the CDR3 is 13 residues. CDR1 is MNHNS, CDR2 SASEGT, per germline. The CDR3 reads CASSELWGYPLHF. The CDR3 region has the DNA TGTGCCAGCAGTGAATTGTGGGGGTATCCCCTCCACTTT.

The chain uses TRBV29-1 and TRBJ2-2; D may be TRBD1 (6 bases). Trimming left V 7 bases short and J 1 base short, with 10 bases between. CDR1 is SQVTM and CDR2 is ANQGSEA in the germline V gene. CDR3 length: 13 amino acids. This CDR3 reads CSAGGLNTGELFF. The CDR3 nucleotides read TGCAGCGCTGGGGGCTTGAACACCGGGGAGCTGTTTTTT.

V gene TRBV11-2 combines with J gene TRBJ2-5; 9 nucleotides match TRBD2. CDR3 size: 16 residues. Germline trimming cut 1 base from V and 5 bases from J; bases unmatched to any gene: 8. Germline values: CDR1 SGHAT, CDR2 FQNNGV. The chain's CDR3 is CASSLAEGLAHETQYF. Here the CDR3 DNA reads TGTGCCAGCAGCTTAGCCGAGGGACTAGCCCACGAGACCCAGTACTTC. The whole variable domain, filled in from reference TRBV11-2 and TRBJ2-5, reads EAGVAQSPRYKIIEKRQSVAFWCNPISGHATLYWYQQILGQGPKLLIQFQNNGVVDDSQLPKDRFSAERLKGVDSTLKIQPAKLEDSAVYLCASSLAEGLAHETQYFGPGTRLLVL.

The sample holds a few counts of this clone. The chain has TRBV4-2 and TRBJ1-6, with D perhaps TRBD1 (5 bases). The CDR3 is 18 residues long. V was clipped by 0 bases and J by 9 bases, with 21 bases between them. The germline CDR1 and CDR2 sequences are LGHNA and YNFKEQ. The CDR3 loop reads CASSQDLREPSGGSPLHF. As DNA, the CDR3 is TGTGCCAGCAGCCAAGATCTCCGAGAACCTTCCGGGGGTTCACCCCTCCACTTT.